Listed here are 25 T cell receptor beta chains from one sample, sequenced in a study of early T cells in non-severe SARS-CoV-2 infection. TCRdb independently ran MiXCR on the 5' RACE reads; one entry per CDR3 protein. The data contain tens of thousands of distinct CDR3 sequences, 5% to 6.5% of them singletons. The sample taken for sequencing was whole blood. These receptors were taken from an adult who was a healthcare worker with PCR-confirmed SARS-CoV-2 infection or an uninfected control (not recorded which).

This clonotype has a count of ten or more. This chain's CDR3 is CSAPRRGLAGVGDTQYF. CDR3 nucleotides: TGCAGTGCTCCGAGACGGGGACTAGCGGGAGTGGGAGATACGCAGTATTTT. This sequence joins TRBV20-1 and TRBJ2-3; 14 bases agree with TRBD2. Per the germline V gene, CDR1 is DFQATT and CDR2 is SNEGSKA (reference sequence). V shed 5 bases and J 5 bases; nucleotides not matched to a gene: 12. CDR3 length: 17 residues.

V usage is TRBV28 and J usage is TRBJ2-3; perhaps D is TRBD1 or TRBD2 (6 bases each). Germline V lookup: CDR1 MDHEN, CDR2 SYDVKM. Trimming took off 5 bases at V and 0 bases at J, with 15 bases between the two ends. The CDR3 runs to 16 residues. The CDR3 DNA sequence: TGTGCCAGCAGTCCTAGGGGGGCGGCTAGCACAGATACGCAGTATTTT. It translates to CASSPRGAASTDTQYF.

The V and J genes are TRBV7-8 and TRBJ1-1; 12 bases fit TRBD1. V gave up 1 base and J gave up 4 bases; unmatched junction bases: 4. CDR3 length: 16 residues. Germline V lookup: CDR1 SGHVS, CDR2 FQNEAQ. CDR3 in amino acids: CASSLVLGQGATEAFF. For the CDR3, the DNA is TGTGCCAGCAGCTTAGTATTGGGACAGGGGGCCACTGAAGCTTTCTTT.

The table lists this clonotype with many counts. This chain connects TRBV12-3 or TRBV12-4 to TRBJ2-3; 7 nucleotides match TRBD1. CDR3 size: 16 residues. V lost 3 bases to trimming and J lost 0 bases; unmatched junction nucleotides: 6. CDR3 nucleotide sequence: TGTGCCAGCAGTTTTTCAACAGGGGTTAGCACAGATACGCAGTATTTT. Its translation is CASSFSTGVSTDTQYF.

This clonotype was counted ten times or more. CDR3 bases: TGTGCCAGTAGTATTATTGAGGGCCCAGCCCAGCATTTT. This gives the protein CASSIIEGPAQHF. The chain is built from TRBV19 and TRBJ1-5, with unresolved D. The germline gives CDR1 LNHDA, CDR2 SQIVND (reference sequence). V was cut by 3 bases and J by 11 bases, with 14 bases left in between. This CDR3 comprises 13 residues.

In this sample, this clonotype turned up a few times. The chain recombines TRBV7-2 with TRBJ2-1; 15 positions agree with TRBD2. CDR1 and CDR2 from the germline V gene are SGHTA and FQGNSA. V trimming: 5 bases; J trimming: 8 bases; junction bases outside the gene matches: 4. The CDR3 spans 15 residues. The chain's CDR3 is CASSVGLAGGYEQFF. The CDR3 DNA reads TGTGCCAGCAGCGTAGGACTAGCGGGAGGGTATGAGCAGTTCTTC.

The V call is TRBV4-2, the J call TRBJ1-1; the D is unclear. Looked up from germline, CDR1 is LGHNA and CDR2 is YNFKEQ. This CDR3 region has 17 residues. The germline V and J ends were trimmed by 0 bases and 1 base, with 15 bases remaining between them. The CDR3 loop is CASSQELPTVGNTEAFF. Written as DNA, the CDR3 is TGTGCCAGCAGCCAAGAGTTGCCCACAGTAGGGAACACTGAAGCTTTCTTT.

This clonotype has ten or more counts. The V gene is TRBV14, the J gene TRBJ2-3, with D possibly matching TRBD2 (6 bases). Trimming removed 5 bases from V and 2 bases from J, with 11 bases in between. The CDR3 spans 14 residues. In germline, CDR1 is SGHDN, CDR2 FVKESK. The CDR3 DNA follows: TGTGCCAGCAGCACAGAGCGGGCCACAGATACGCAGTATTTT. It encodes CASSTERATDTQYF.

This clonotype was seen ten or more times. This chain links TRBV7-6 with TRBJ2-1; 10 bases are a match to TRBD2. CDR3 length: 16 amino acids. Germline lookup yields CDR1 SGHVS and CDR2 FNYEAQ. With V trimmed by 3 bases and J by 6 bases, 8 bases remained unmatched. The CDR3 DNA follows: TGTGCCAGCAGCTTCTCTAGGGCTAGCGGGAGCAATGAGCAGTTCTTC. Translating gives CASSFSRASGSNEQFF.

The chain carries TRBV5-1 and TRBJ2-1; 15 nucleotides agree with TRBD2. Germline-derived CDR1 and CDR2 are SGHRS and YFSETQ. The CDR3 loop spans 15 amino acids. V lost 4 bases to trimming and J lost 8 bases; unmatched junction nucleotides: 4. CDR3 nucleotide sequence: TGCGCCAGCAGCCGGGGACTAGCGGGAGGCCATGAGCAGTTCTTC. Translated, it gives CASSRGLAGGHEQFF.

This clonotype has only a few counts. The CDR3 coding sequence is TGCGCCAGCAGCTCTACAGGTTTGGACAAAAACATTCAGTACTTC. Translating gives CASSSTGLDKNIQYF. The V gene is TRBV5-1, the J gene TRBJ2-4; a weak D match, TRBD1 (5 bases). The length of the CDR3 is 15 residues. Trimming cost V 3 bases and J 3 bases, with 13 bases left between them. Germline V lookup: CDR1 SGHRS, CDR2 YFSETQ. Full variable domain (remainder filled in from reference TRBV5-1 and TRBJ2-4): KAGVTQTPRYLIKTRGQQVTLSCSPISGHRSVSWYQQTPGQGLQFLFEYFSETQRNKGNFPGRFSGRQFSNSRSEMNVSTLELGDSALYLCASSSTGLDKNIQYFGAGTRLSVL.

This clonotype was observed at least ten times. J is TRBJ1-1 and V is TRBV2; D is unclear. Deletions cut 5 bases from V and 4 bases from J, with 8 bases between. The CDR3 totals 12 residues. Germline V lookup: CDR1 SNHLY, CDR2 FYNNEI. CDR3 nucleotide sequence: TGTGCCAGCAGTAAGGTAGGCACTGAAGCTTTCTTT. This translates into CASSKVGTEAFF.

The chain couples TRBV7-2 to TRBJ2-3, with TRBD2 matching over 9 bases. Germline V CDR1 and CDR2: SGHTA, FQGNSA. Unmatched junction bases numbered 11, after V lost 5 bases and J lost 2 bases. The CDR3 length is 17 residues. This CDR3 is CASSPGMTSGHTDTQYF. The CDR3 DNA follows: TGTGCCAGCAGCCCCGGAATGACTAGCGGTCACACAGATACGCAGTATTTT.

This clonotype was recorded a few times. CDR3 DNA: TGTGCCAGCACCCCTGACGGTACCTACAATGAGCAGTTCTTC. This translates into CASTPDGTYNEQFF. The chain couples TRBV6-2 or TRBV6-3 to TRBJ2-1; D not resolved. Trimming pared 7 bases from V and 2 bases from J, leaving 12 bases between. CDR3 length equals 14 residues. Germline lookup yields CDR1 MNHEY and CDR2 SVGEGT.

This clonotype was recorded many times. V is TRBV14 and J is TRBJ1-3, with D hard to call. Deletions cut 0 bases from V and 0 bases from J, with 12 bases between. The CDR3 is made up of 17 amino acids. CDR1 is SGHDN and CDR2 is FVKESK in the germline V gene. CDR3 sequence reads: CASSQDARTHSGNTIYF. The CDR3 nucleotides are TGTGCCAGCAGCCAAGATGCCAGGACTCACTCTGGAAACACCATATATTTT.

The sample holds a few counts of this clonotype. The CDR3 DNA reads TGTGCCAGCAGCTCTCAGGTTCGCCTCTCTGGGGCCAACGTCCTGACTTTC. Protein product: CASSSQVRLSGANVLTF. The chain couples TRBV7-9 to TRBJ2-6, with D uncertain. V shed 4 bases and J shed 0 bases, with 13 bases lying between them. CDR3 size: 17 residues. Per the germline V gene, CDR1 is SEHNR and CDR2 is FQNEAQ (reference sequence).

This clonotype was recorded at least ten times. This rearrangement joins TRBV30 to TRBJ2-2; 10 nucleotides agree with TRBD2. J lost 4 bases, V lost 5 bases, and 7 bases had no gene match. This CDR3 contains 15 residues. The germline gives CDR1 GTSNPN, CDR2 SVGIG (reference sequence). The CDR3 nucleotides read TGTGCCTGGGCTAGCGGGAGTAGGATCACCGGGGAGCTGTTTTTT. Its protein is CAWASGSRITGELFF.

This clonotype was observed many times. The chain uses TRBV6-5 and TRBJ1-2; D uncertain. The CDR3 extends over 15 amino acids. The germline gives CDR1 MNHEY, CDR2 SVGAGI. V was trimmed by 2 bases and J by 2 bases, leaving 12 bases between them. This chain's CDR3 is CASSYGPGENYGYTF. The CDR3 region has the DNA TGTGCCAGCAGTTACGGGCCCGGGGAGAACTATGGCTACACCTTC.

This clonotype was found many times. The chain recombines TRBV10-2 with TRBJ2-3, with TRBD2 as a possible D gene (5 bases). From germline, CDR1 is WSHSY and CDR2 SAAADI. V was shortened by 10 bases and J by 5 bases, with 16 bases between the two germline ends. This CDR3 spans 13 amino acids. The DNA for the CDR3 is TGCGCCATCGCGGGCAAGGATGGAGATACGCAGTATTTT. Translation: CAIAGKDGDTQYF.

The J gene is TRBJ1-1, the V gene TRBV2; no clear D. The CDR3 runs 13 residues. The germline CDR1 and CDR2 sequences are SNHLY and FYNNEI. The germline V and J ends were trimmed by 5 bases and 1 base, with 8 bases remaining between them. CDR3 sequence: CASSRETNTEAFF. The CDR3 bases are TGTGCCAGCAGTCGGGAGACGAACACTGAAGCTTTCTTT.

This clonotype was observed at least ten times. Written as DNA, the CDR3 is TGCAGTGCTAGCCCCCTAGGGGGGCCGGTCGGGGAGCTGTTTTTT. Translating gives CSASPLGGPVGELFF. The V call is TRBV20-1, the J call TRBJ2-2; D tentatively reads TRBD1 or TRBD2 (6 bases each). CDR3 length: 15 residues. Germline V gene data show CDR1 as DFQATT and CDR2 as SNEGSKA (reference sequence). V was clipped by 3 bases and J by 7 bases, with 18 bases between them.

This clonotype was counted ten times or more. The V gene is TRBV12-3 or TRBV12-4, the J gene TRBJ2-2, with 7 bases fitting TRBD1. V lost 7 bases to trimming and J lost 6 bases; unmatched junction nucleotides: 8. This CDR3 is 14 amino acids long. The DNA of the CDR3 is TGTGCCAGCACTGAGTGGACAGGAGCCGGGGAGCTGTTTTTT. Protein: CASTEWTGAGELFF.

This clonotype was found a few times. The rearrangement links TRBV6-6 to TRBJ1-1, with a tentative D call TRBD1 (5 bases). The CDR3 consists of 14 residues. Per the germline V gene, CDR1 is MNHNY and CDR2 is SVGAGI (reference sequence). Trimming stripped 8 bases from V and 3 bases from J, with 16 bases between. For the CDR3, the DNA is TGTGCCAGCGTACAAGGGGCTAGGGACACTGAAGCTTTCTTT. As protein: CASVQGARDTEAFF.

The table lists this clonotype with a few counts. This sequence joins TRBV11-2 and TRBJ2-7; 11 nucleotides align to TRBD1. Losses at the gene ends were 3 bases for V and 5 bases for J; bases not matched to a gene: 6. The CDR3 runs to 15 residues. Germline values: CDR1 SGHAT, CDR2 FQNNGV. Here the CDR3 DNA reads TGTGCCAGCAGCTTCGGACAGGGGGCTTTCAACGAGCAGTACTTC. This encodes CASSFGQGAFNEQYF.

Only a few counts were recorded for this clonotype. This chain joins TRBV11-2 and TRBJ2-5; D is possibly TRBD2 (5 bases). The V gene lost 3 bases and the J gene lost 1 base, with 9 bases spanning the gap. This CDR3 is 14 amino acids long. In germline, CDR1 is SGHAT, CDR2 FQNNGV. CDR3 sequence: CASSFPDFQETQYF. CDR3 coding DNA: TGTGCCAGCAGCTTTCCGGACTTCCAAGAGACCCAGTACTTC.